This T cell receptor beta chain was observed in a study of T cell responses to AZD1222 COVID-19 vaccine. The length of the CDR3 is 16 residues. Trimming took 7 bases from V and 3 from J; bases not matched to a gene: 13. The germline V gene has CDR1 SEHNR and CDR2 FQNEAQ (reference sequence). Here immunoSEQ multiplex PCR was the method, and the copy in TCRdb shows in-frame clones only, minus some. The sample has some 160,000 clones, roughly 89% seen once; the top ten hold 0.95% to 1.1%. The specimen was peripheral blood, collected 28 days after the second AZD1222 dose. The rearrangement joins TRBV7-9 to TRBJ2-5; 8 bases align to TRBD2. The receptor was derived from an adult who received the AZD1222 COVID-19 vaccine. The CDR3: CASTFPDKRGKETQYF. The CDR3 nucleotides read TGTGCCAGCACCTTTCCAGACAAGCGGGGGAAAGAGACCCAGTACTTC.